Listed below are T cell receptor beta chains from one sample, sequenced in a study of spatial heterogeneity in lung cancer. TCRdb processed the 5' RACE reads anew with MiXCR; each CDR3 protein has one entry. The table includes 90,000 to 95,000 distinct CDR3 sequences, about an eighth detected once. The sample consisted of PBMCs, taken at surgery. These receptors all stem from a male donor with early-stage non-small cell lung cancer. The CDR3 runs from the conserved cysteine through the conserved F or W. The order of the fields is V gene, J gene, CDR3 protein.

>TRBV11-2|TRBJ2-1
CASSLGTGRNNEQFF
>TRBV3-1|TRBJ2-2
CASSPLPTGELFF
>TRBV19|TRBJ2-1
CASSTSGRAVYEQFF
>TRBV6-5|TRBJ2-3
CASSYSVSADTQYF
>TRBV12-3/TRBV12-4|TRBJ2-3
CASSRGGSTDTQYF
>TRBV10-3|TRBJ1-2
CAVRTQGNYGYTF
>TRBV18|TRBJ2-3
CASSPSHTDTQYF
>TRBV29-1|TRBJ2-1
CSGSGTGIEQFF
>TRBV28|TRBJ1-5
CASRSLRVWPQHF
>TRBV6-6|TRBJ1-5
CASSLRDRDQPQHF